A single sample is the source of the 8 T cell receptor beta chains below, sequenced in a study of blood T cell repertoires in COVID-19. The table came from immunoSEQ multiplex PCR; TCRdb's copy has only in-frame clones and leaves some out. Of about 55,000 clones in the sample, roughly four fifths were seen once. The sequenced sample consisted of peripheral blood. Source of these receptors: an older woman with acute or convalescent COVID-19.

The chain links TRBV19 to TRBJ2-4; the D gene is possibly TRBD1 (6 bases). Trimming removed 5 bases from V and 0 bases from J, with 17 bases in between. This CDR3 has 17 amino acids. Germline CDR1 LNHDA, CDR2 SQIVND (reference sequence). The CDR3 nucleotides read TGTGCCAGTAGTCGAGTATGGGTGGGACAAGCCAAAAACATTCAGTACTTC. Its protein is CASSRVWVGQAKNIQYF.

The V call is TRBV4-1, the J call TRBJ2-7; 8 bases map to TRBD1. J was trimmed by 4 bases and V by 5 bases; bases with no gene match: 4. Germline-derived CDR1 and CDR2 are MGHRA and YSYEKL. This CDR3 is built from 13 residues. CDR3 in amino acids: CASSRQGSYEQYF. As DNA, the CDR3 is TGCGCCAGCAGCAGACAGGGGTCGTACGAGCAGTACTTC.

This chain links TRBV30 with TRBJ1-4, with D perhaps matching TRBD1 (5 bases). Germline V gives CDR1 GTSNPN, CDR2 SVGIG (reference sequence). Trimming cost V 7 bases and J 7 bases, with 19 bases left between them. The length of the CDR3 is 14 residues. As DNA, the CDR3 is TGTGCCTCAACGTATGTACAGGACGGTGAAAAACTGTTTTTT. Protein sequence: CASTYVQDGEKLFF. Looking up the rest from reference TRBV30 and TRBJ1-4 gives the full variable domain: SQTIHQWPATLVQPVGSPLSLECTVEGTSNPNLYWYRQAAGRGLQLLFYSVGIGQISSEVPQNLSASRPQDRQFILSSKKLLLSDSGFYLCASTYVQDGEKLFFGSGTQLSVL.

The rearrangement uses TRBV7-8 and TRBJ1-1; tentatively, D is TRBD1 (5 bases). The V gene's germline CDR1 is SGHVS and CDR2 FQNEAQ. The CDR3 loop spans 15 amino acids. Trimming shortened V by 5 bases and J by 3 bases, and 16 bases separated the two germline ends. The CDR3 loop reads CASSRTGFWDTEAFF. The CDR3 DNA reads TGTGCCAGCAGCAGAACAGGATTTTGGGACACTGAAGCTTTCTTT.

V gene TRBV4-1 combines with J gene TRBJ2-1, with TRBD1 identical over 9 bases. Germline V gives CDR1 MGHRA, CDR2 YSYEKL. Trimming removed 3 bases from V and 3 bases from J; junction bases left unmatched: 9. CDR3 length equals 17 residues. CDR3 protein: CASSHVNRGLDYNEQFF. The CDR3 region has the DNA TGCGCCAGCAGCCACGTTAACAGGGGGCTAGACTACAATGAGCAGTTCTTC.

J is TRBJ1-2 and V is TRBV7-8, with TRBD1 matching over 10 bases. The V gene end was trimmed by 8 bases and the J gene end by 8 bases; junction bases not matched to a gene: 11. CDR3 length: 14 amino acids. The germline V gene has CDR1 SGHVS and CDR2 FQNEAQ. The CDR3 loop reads CASGGGQGSSGYTF. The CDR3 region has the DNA TGTGCCAGCGGAGGGGGACAGGGGTCCTCCGGCTACACCTTC.

In nucleotides, the CDR3 is TGTGCCAGCAGCTACAGGGACCGCGGTGCTGAAGCTTTCTTT. Amino acid sequence: CASSYRDRGAEAFF. The chain employs TRBV5-4 and TRBJ1-1; maybe TRBD1 (6 bases). V lost 3 bases and J lost 6, with 15 bases in between. CDR1 SGHNT and CDR2 YYREEE come from the germline V gene (reference sequence). This CDR3 comprises 14 residues.

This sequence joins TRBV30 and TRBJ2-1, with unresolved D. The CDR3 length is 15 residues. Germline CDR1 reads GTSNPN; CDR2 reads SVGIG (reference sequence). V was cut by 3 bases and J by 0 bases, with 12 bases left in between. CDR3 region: CAWSQKRSSYNEQFF. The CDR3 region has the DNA TGTGCCTGGAGCCAAAAAAGGAGCTCCTACAATGAGCAGTTCTTC.